This TCR beta chain was recovered during a study of control samples from healthy donors and cancer patients. The table came from immunoSEQ multiplex PCR; TCRdb's copy has only in-frame clones and leaves some out. The repertoire holds roughly 400,000 clones, with 75% to 95% as singletons. Germline CDR1 is SEHNR and CDR2 is FQNEAQ (reference sequence). The CDR3 extends over 13 amino acids. The V gene lost 3 bases and the J gene lost 3 bases, with 8 bases spanning the gap. The rearrangement joins TRBV7-9 to TRBJ1-2; D call uncertain. The sample comprised PBMCs. The sequence was collected from a man aged 35 to 55 with head and neck cancer. For the CDR3, the DNA is TGTGCCAGCAGCTTTCTGGGTGACTATGGCTACACCTTC. Translating gives CASSFLGDYGYTF.